The subject of this entry is one T cell receptor beta chain. The antigen is unknown. The PCR had 60 Vbeta and 13 Jbeta primers. Clones were read by immunoSEQ multiplex PCR, and TCRdb kept only the in-frame ones, dropping some. The profile covers approximately 190,000 clones, with 77% appearing a single time and roughly 2% taken by the ten largest. These data belong to a study of cytomegalovirus exposure and HLA in healthy donors. Study at large: Earlier, some 170 million T cells were analyzed, and some 120 million unique TCR beta sequences were found among them. Clustering assigned approximately 79% of the approximately 400 genotyped donors to the Caucasian-associated ancestry cluster. Regarding the study as a whole: V- and J-gene trimming in TCR beta was tied to a missense DCLRE1C variant by an analysis performed later.

The V gene's germline CDR1 is SGDLS and CDR2 YYNGEE. The CDR3 covers 16 residues. Trimming shortened V by 0 bases and J by 0 bases, and 9 bases separated the two germline ends. Healthy bone marrow donors supplied every sample. The V gene is TRBV9, the J gene TRBJ1-4; D remains unclear. This receptor was identified in a woman aged 30 to 39 in good health and CMV-seropositive. The specimen sequenced was PBMCs. CDR3 residues: CASSVGAIPTNEKLFF. The CDR3 DNA reads TGTGCCAGCAGCGTAGGTGCTATCCCAACTAATGAAAAACTGTTTTTT.